This paragraph reports one T cell receptor beta chain. The antigen is not known. The data stem from a study of cytotoxic CD8 clonotypes in ibrutinib-treated CLL. The overall study: Responses: approximately 24 partial, 2 complete; after median around 68 months, roughly 14 stayed remitted, around twelve progressed. General observations from the study: T-cell clonality at baseline went above that of age-matched healthy donors and rose and fell with circulating CD8+ T-cell counts.

With 3 bases removed from V and 5 bases from J, the gap between germline ends came to 19 bases. This CDR3 comprises 16 residues. CDR1 is KGHSH and CDR2 is LQKENI in the germline V gene. Some clones are missing from TCRdb's copy, which holds only in-frame ones; the method was immunoSEQ multiplex PCR. This table has 25,000 or so clones, 62% appearing once. The chain recombines TRBV18 with TRBJ1-1, with unresolved D. The origin of this receptor is a human donor with chronic lymphocytic leukemia. Sequences were derived from PBMCs, sampled before ibrutinib treatment. CDR3 DNA: TGTGCCAGCTCACCTCAAGACTCGGTTCAAGGAACTGAAGCTTTCTTT. This sequence encodes CASSPQDSVQGTEAFF. Variable domain in full (rest from reference TRBV18 and TRBJ1-1): NAGVMQNPRHLVRRRGQEARLRCSPMKGHSHVYWYRQLPEEGLKFMVYLQKENIIDESGMPKERFSAEFPKEGPSILRIQQVVRGDSAAYFCASSPQDSVQGTEAFFGQGTRLTVV.